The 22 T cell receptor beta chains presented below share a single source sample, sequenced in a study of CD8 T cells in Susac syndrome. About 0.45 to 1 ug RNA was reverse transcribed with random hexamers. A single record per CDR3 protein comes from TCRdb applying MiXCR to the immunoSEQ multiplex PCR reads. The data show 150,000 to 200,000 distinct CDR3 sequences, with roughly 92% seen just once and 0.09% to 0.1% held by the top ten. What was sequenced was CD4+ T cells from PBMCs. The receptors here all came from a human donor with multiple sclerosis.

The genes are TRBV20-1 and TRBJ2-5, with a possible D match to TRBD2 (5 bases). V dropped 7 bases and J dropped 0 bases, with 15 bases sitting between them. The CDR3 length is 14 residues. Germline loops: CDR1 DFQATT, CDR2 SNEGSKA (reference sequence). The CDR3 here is CSGLRTGNQETQYF. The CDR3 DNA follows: TGCAGTGGGCTACGGACCGGGAACCAAGAGACCCAGTACTTC.

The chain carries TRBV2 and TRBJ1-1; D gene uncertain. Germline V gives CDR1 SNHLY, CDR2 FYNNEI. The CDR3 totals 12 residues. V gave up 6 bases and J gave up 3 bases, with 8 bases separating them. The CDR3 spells CASSLTYTEAFF. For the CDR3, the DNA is TGTGCCAGCAGCCTGACGTACACTGAAGCTTTCTTT.

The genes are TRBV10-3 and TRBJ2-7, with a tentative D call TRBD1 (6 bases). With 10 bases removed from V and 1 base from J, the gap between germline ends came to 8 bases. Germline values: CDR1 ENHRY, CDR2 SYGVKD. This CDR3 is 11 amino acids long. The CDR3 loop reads CATGQSYEQYF. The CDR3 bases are TGTGCCACCGGACAGTCCTACGAGCAGTACTTC.

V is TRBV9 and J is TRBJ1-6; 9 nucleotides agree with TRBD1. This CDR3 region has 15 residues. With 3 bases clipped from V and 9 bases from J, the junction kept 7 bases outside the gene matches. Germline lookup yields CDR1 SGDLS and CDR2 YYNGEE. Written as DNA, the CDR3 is TGTGCCAGCAGCGCCACAGGGGGCCGGAGTTCACCCCTCCACTTT. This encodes CASSATGGRSSPLHF.

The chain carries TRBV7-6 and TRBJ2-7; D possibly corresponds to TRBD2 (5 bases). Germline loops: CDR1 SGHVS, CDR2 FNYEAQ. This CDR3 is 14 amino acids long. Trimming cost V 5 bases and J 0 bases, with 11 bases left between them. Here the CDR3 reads CASSLDSFSYEQYF. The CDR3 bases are TGTGCCAGCAGCCTGGACTCCTTCTCCTACGAGCAGTACTTC.

In DNA form, the CDR3 reads TGTGCCAGCAGATACAGCACAGATACGCAGTATTTT. Translating gives CASRYSTDTQYF. The V call is TRBV27, the J call TRBJ2-3; D ambiguous. V dropped 6 bases and J dropped 0 bases, with 4 bases sitting between them. The CDR3 length is 12 residues. The germline V gene has CDR1 MNHEY and CDR2 SMNVEV (reference sequence).

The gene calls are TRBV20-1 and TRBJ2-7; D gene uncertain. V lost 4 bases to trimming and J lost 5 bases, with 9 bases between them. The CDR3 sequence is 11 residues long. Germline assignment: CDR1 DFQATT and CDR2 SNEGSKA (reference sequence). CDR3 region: CSAIVGNEQYF. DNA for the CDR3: TGCAGTGCTATCGTGGGGAACGAGCAGTACTTC.

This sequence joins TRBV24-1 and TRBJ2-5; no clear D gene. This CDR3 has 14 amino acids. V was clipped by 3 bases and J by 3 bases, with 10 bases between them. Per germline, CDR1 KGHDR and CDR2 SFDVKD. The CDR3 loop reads CATSDPGTEETQYF. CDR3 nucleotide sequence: TGTGCCACCAGTGATCCCGGAACGGAAGAGACCCAGTACTTC.

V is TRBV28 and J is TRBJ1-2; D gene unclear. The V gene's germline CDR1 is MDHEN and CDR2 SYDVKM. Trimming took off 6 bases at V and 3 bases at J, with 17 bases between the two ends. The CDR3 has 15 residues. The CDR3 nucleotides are TGTGCCAGCAGCAGCCTCGGGAGAGCTCACTATGGCTACACCTTC. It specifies CASSSLGRAHYGYTF.

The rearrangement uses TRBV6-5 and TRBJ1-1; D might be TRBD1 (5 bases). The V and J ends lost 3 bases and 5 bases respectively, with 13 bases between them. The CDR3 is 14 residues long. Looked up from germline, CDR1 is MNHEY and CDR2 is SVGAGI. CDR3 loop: CASSYLGGRTEAFF. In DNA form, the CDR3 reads TGTGCCAGCAGTTATTTGGGGGGTCGGACTGAAGCTTTCTTT.

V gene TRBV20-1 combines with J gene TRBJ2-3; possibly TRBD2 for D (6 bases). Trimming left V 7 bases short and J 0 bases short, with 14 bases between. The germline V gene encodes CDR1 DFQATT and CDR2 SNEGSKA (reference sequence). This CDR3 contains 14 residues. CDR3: CSGYGGASTDTQYF. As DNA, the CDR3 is TGCAGTGGGTACGGCGGGGCTAGCACAGATACGCAGTATTTT.

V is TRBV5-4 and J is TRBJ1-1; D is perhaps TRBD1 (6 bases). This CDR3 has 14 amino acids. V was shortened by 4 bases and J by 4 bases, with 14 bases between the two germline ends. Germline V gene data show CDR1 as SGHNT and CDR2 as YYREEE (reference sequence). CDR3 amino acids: CASSNRVGSTEAFF. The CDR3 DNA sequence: TGTGCCAGCAGCAACAGGGTCGGGAGCACTGAAGCTTTCTTT.

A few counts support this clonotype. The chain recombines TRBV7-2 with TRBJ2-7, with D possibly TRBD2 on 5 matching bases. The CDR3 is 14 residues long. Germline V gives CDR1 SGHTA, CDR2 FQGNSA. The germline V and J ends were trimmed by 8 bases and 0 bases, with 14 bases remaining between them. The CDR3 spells CASGQLGISYEQYF. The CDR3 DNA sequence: TGTGCCAGCGGCCAACTAGGGATCTCCTACGAGCAGTACTTC.

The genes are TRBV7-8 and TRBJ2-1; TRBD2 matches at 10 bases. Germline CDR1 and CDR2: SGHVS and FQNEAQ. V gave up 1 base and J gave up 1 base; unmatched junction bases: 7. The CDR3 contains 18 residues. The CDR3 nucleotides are TGTGCCAGCAGCTTAGGGACTAGCGGAGATATATCCTACAATGAGCAGTTCTTC. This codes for CASSLGTSGDISYNEQFF.

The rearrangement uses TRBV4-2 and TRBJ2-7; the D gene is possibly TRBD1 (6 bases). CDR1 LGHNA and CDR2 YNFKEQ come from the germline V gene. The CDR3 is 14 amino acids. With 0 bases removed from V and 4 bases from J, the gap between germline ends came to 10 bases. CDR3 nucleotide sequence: TGTGCCAGCAGCCAAGATGTGGACAGTTACGAGCAGTACTTC. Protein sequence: CASSQDVDSYEQYF.

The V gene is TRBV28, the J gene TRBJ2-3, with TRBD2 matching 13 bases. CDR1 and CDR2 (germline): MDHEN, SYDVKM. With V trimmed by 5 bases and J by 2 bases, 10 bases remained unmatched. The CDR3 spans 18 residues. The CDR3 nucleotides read TGTGCCAGCAGTACTCCATTTGGGACTAGCGGGAACACAGATACGCAGTATTTT. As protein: CASSTPFGTSGNTDTQYF.

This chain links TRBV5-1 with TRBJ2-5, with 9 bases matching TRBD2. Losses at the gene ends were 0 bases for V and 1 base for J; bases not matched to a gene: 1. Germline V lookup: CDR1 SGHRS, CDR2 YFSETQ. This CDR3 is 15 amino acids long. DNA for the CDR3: TGCGCCAGCAGCTTGGGTAGCGGGGGCCAAGAGACCCAGTACTTC. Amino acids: CASSLGSGGQETQYF.

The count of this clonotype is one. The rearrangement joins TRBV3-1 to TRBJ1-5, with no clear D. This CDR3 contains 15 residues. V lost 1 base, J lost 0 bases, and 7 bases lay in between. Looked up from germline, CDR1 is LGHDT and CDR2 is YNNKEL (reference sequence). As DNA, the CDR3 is TGTGCCAGCAGCCAAGTAGCGGGTAGCAATCAGCCCCAGCATTTT. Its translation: CASSQVAGSNQPQHF.

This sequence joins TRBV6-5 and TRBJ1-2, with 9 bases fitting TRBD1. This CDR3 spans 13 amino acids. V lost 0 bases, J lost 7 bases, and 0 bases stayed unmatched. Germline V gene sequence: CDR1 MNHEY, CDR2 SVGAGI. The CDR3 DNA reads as TGTGCCAGCAGTTACTCGGACAGGGGTGGCTACACCTTC. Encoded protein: CASSYSDRGGYTF.

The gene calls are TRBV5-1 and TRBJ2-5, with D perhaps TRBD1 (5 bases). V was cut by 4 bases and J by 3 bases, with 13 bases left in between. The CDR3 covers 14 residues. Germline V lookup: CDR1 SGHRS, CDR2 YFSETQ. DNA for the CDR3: TGCGCCAGCAGCGTCGACAGTGCGAAAGAGACCCAGTACTTC. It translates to CASSVDSAKETQYF.

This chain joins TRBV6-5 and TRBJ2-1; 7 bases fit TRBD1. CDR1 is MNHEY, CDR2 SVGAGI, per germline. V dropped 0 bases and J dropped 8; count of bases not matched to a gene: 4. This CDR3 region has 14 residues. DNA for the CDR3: TGTGCCAGCAGTTACTCCGAGGGGGCGTATGAGCAGTTCTTC. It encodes CASSYSEGAYEQFF.

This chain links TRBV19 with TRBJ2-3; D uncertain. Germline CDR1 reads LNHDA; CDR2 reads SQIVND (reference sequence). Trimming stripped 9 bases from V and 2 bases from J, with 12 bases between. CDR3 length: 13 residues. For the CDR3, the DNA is TGTGCCAGCACGGGTTGGGTCACAGATACGCAGTATTTT. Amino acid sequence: CASTGWVTDTQYF.